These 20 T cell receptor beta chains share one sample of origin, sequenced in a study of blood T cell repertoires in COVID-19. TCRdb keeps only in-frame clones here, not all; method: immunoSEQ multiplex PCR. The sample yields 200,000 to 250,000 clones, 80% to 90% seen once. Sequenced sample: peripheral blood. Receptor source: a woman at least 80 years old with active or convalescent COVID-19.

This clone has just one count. This chain's CDR3 is CASSFNDQTGEAFF. The CDR3 DNA is TGCGCCAGCAGCTTCAATGACCAGACAGGTGAAGCTTTCTTT. The chain combines TRBV5-1 with TRBJ1-1; a weak D match, TRBD1 (6 bases). Trimming cost V 2 bases and J 7 bases, with 15 bases left between them. There are 14 residues in the CDR3. Germline V gives CDR1 SGHRS, CDR2 YFSETQ.

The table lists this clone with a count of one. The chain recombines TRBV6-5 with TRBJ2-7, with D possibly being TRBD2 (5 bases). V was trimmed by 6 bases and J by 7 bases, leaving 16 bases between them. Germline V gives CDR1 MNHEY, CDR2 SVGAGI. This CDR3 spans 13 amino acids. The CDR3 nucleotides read TGTGCCAGCAGCCCGGGGATGATTATAGAGCAGTACTTC. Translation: CASSPGMIIEQYF.

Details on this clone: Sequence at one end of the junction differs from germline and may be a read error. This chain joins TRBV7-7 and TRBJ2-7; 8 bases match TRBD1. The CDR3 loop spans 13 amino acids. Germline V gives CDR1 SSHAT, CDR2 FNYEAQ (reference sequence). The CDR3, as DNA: TGTGCTAGCAGCCCTACAGGGGGGAACGAGCAGTACTTC. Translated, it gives CASSPTGGNEQYF. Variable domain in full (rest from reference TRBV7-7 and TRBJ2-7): GAGVSQSPRYKVTKRGQDVTLRCDPISSHATLYWYQQALGQGPEFLTYFNYEAQPDKSGLPSDRFSAERPEGSISTLTIQRTEQRDSAMYRCASSPTGGNEQYFGPGTRLTVT.

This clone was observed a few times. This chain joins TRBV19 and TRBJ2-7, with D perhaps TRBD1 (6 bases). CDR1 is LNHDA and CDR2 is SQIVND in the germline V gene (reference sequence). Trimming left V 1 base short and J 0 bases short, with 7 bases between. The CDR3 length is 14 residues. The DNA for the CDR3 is TGTGCCAGTAGTATAGGACAGGCCTCCTACGAGCAGTACTTC. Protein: CASSIGQASYEQYF.

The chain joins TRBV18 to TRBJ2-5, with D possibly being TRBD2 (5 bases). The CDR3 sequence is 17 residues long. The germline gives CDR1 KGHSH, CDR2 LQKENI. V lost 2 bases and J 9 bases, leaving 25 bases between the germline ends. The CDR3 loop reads CASSPIVERAGAGAQYF. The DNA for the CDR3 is TGTGCCAGCTCACCAATTGTCGAGAGGGCGGGCGCCGGGGCCCAGTACTTC.

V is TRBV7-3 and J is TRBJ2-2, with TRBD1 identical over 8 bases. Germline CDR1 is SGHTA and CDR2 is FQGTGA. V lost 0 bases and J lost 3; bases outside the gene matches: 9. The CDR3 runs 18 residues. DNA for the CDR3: TGTGCCAGCAGCTTAACAGGGGCAGGGGGCGGCTACACCGGGGAGCTGTTTTTT. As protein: CASSLTGAGGGYTGELFF.

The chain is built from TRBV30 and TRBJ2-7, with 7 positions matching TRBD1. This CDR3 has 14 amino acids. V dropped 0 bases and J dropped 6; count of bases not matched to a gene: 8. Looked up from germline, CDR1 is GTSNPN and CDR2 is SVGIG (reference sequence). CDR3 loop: CAWSVKGALSEQYF. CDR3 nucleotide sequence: TGTGCCTGGAGTGTAAAGGGGGCCCTATCCGAGCAGTACTTC.

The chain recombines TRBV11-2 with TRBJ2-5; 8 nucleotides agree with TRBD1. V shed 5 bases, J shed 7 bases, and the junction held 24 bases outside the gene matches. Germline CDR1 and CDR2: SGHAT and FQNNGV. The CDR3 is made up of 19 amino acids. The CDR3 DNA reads TGTGCCAGCAGCCCCCAGGGGGCCAGTGTGCCCCACTCCCTAGGGACCCAGTACTTC. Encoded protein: CASSPQGASVPHSLGTQYF. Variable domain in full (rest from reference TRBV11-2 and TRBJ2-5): EAGVAQSPRYKIIEKRQSVAFWCNPISGHATLYWYQQILGQGPKLLIQFQNNGVVDDSQLPKDRFSAERLKGVDSTLKIQPAKLEDSAVYLCASSPQGASVPHSLGTQYFGPGTRLLVL.

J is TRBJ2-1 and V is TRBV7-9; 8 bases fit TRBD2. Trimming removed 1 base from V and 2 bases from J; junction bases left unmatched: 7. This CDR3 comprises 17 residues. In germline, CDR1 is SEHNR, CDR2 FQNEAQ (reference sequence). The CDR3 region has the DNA TGTGCCAGCAGCTTAGAGGGAACTAGCGGAGCCTACAATGAGCAGTTCTTC. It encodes CASSLEGTSGAYNEQFF.

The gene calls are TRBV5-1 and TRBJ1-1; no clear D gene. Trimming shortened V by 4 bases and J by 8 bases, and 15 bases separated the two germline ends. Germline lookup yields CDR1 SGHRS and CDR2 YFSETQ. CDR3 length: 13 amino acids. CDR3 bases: TGCGCCAGCAGCCCTACCGGGGTGCTAGAAGCTTTCTTT. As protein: CASSPTGVLEAFF.

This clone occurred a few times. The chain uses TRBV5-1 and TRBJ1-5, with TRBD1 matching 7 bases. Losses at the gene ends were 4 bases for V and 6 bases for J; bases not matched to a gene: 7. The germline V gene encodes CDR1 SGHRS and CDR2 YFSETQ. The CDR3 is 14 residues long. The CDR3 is CASSITGEAQPQHF. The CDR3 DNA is TGCGCCAGCAGCATTACAGGGGAGGCTCAGCCCCAGCATTTT.

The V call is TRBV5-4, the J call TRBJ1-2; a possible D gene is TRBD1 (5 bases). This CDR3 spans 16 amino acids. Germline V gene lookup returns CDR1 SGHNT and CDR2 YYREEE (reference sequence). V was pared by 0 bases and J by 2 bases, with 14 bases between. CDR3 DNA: TGTGCCAGCAGCTTGGATGGGACTTCCAGAAACTATGGCTACACCTTC. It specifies CASSLDGTSRNYGYTF.

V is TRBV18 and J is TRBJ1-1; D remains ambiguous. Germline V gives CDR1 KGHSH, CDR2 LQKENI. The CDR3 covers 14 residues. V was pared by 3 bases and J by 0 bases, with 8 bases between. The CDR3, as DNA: TGTGCCAGCTCACCGGGCTTGATGAACACTGAAGCTTTCTTT. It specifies CASSPGLMNTEAFF.

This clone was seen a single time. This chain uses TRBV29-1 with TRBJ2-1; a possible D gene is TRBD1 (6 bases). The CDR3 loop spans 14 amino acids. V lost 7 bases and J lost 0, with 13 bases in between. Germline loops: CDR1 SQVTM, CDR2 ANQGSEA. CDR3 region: CSALTGISYNEQFF. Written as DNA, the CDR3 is TGCAGCGCACTAACAGGGATCTCCTACAATGAGCAGTTCTTC.

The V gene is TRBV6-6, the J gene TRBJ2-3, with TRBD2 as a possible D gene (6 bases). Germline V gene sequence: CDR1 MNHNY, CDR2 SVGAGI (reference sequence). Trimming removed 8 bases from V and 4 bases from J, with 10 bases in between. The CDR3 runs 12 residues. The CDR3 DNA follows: TGTGCCAGCCGGACGGGGGCAGATACGCAGTATTTT. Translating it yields CASRTGADTQYF.

The CDR3 DNA reads TGTGCCAGCAGCAATTTGGAACCGGGACTAGCGTTCCGCACAGATACGCAGTATTTT. This encodes CASSNLEPGLAFRTDTQYF. V and J are TRBV7-9 and TRBJ2-3, with 10 bases fitting TRBD2. Germline CDR1 is SEHNR and CDR2 is FQNEAQ (reference sequence). This CDR3 region has 19 residues. With V trimmed by 5 bases and J by 1 base, 15 bases remained unmatched.

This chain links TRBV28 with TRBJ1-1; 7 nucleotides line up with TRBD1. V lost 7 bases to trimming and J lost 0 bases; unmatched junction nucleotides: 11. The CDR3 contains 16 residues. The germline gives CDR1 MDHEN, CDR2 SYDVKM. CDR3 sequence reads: CASIGQAAGMNTEAFF. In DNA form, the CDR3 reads TGTGCCAGCATCGGACAGGCGGCAGGAATGAACACTGAAGCTTTCTTT.

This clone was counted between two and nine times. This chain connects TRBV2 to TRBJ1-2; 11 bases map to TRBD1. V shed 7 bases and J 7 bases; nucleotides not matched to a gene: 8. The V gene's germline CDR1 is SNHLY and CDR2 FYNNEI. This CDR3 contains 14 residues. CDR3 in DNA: TGTGCCAGCACCGCCTGGACAGGGGGCCGTGGCTACACCTTC. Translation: CASTAWTGGRGYTF.

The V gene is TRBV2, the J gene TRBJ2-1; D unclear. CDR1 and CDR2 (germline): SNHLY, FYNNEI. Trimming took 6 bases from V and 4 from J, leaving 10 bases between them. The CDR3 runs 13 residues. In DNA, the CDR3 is TGTGCCAGCAGGGGCACCTTTTACAATGAGCAGTTCTTC. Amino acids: CASRGTFYNEQFF.

CDR3 residues: CASSPAGHNEQFF. The CDR3 DNA sequence: TGTGCCAGCAGTCCAGCGGGCCACAATGAGCAGTTCTTC. The chain carries TRBV6-4 and TRBJ2-1; a possible D gene is TRBD2 (6 bases). The V end was cut by 5 bases, the J end by 5 bases, with 10 bases between. The CDR3 extends over 13 amino acids. Germline V gene sequence: CDR1 MRHNA, CDR2 SNTAGT.